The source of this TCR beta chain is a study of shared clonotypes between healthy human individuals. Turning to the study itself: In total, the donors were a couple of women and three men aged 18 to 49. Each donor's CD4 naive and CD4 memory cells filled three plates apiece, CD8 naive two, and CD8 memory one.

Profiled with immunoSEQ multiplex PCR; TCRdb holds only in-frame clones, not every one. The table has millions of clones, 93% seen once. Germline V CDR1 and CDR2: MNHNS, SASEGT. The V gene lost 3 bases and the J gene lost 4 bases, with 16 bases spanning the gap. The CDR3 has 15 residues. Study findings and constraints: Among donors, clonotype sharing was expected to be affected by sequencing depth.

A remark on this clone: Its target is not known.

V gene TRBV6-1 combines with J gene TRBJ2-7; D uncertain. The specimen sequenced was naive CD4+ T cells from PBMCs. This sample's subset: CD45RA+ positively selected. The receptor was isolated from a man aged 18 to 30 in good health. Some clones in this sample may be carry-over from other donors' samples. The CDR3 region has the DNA TGTGCCAGCAGTGATTTTACACAGAAATATTACGAGCAGTACTTC. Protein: CASSDFTQKYYEQYF.